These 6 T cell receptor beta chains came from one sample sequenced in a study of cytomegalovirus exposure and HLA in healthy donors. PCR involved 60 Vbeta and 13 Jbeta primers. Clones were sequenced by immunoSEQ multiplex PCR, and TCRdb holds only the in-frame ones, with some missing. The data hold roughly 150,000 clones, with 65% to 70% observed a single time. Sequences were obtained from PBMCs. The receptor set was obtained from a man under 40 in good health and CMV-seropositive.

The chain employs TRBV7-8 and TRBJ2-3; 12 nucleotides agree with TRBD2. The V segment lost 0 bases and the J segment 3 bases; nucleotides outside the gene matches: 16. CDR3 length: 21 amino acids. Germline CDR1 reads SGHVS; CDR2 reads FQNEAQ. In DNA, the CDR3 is TGTGCCAGCAGCTTAGCTAGGTCGCCTAGCGGGAGGGCCGAGTGGACAGATACGCAGTATTTT. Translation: CASSLARSPSGRAEWTDTQYF.

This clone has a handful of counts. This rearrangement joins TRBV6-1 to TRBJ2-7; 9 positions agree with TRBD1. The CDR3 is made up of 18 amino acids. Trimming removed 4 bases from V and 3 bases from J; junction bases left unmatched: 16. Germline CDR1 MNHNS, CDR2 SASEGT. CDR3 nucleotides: TGTGCCAGCAGTGGGACAGGGGCGACGTCAACTCTATACTACGAGCAGTACTTC. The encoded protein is CASSGTGATSTLYYEQYF.

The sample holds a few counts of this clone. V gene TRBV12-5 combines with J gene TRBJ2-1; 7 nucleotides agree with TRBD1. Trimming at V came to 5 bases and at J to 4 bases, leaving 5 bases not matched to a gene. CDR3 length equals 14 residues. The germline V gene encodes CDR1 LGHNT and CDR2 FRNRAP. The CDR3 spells CASGTGDQYNEQFF. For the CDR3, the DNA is TGTGCTAGTGGTACAGGGGACCAATACAATGAGCAGTTCTTC. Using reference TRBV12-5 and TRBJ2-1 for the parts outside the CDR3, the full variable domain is DARVTQTPRHKVTEMGQEVTMRCQPILGHNTVFWYRQTMMQGLELLAYFRNRAPLDDSGMPKDRFSAEMPDATLATLKIQPSEPRDSAVYFCASGTGDQYNEQFFGPGTRLTVL.

The CDR3 loop reads CASLRRDGSNQPQHF. Written as DNA, the CDR3 is TGTGCCAGCCTCAGACGGGATGGTAGCAATCAGCCCCAGCATTTT. The chain employs TRBV6-1 and TRBJ1-5; D uncertain. V was trimmed by 8 bases and J by 0 bases, leaving 14 bases between them. The germline V gene encodes CDR1 MNHNS and CDR2 SASEGT. The CDR3 runs to 15 residues.

CDR3 sequence: CASRPRGGTDTQYF. The CDR3 DNA reads as TGTGCCAGCAGACCCCGGGGTGGGACAGATACGCAGTATTTT. V gene TRBV11-3 combines with J gene TRBJ2-3; D might be TRBD2 (5 bases). Trimming stripped 6 bases from V and 3 bases from J, with 13 bases between. The CDR3 contains 14 residues. Germline CDR1 and CDR2: SGHNT and YENEEA.

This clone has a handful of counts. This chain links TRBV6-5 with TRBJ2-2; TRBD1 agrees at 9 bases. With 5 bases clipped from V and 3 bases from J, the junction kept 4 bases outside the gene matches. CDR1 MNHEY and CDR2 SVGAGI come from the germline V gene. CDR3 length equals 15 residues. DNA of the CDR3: TGTGCCAGCAGTCCGGGACAGGGATACACCGGGGAGCTGTTTTTT. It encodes CASSPGQGYTGELFF.